This T cell receptor (beta chain) was recovered during a study of OX40 agonist ivuxolimab in advanced cancers. Findings and limits, study-wide: Clonal expansion was seen in CD4+ and CD8+ blood T cells by week 6 at 0.1 to 3.0 mg/kg.

In the case of this clone: Its antigen is not identified.

Germline V lookup: CDR1 MGHRA, CDR2 YSYEKL. This CDR3 spans 17 amino acids. V lost 0 bases and J 1 base, leaving 16 bases between the germline ends. The assay was immunoSEQ multiplex PCR, and TCRdb's table has in-frame clones only and misses some. The data hold some 58,000 clones, with around 87% observed a single time. The V call is TRBV4-1, the J call TRBJ2-7, with a tentative D call TRBD2 (5 bases). The receptor's source is an adult with an advanced solid tumor such as melanoma, head and neck, liver or kidney cancer. The sample consisted of CD4+ or CD8+ T cells sorted from blood, taken in a trial of the OX40 agonist ivuxolimab. CDR3 sequence reads: CASSQDGRDMDSYEQYF. CDR3 nucleotides: TGCGCCAGCAGCCAAGATGGACGGGATATGGATTCCTACGAGCAGTACTTC.